Listed below are T cell receptor beta chains from one sample, sequenced in a study of blood T cells in healthy people across ages. In TCRdb, the 5' RACE reads were re-called with MiXCR into one record per CDR3 protein. The table has roughly 500,000 distinct CDR3 sequences, 25% to 30% seen once. Material: blood. The receptors here all came from a woman aged 70-85 years in good health. Each CDR3 is given with its conserved first and last residue. The D gene is left open where the match is weak. Clone size appears in some rows only: once, few, many, or a class for an expanded clone.

clone_size: few; d_call: .; v_call: TRBV9; j_call: TRBJ1-1; cdr3_aa: CASSVVRGSRNTEAFF; cdr3_nt: TGTGCCAGCAGCGTAGTAAGGGGTAGTAGGAACACTGAAGCTTTCTTT
clone_size: .; d_call: TRBD2; v_call: TRBV6-2/TRBV6-3; j_call: TRBJ2-2; cdr3_aa: CASTKGGGDTGELFF; cdr3_nt: TGTGCCAGCACAAAAGGCGGGGGGGACACCGGGGAGCTGTTTTTT
clone_size: few; d_call: .; v_call: TRBV20-1; j_call: TRBJ2-3; cdr3_aa: CSSGQSSSTDTQYF; cdr3_nt: TGCAGTTCTGGACAATCCTCTAGCACAGATACGCAGTATTTT
clone_size: .; d_call: .; v_call: TRBV28; j_call: TRBJ2-5; cdr3_aa: CASSEPGLSQETQYF; cdr3_nt: TGTGCCAGCAGTGAACCGGGACTCTCTCAGGAGACCCAGTACTTC
clone_size: .; d_call: .; v_call: TRBV6-2/TRBV6-3; j_call: TRBJ1-3; cdr3_aa: CASRTGTAGNTIYF; cdr3_nt: TGTGCCAGCAGGACCGGGACGGCAGGAAACACCATATATTTT
clone_size: .; d_call: .; v_call: TRBV11-2; j_call: TRBJ2-5; cdr3_aa: CASSRDTGRQETQYF; cdr3_nt: TGTGCCAGCAGCCGAGACACAGGGAGACAAGAGACCCAGTACTTC
clone_size: .; d_call: .; v_call: TRBV7-3; j_call: TRBJ2-2; cdr3_aa: CASSSIVFGELFF; cdr3_nt: TGTGCCAGCAGCTCGATTGTCTTCGGGGAGCTGTTTTTT
clone_size: few; d_call: .; v_call: TRBV5-5; j_call: TRBJ2-5; cdr3_aa: CASSRPPIFQETQYF; cdr3_nt: TGTGCCAGCAGTCGACCCCCAATTTTCCAAGAGACCCAGTACTTC
clone_size: .; d_call: .; v_call: TRBV3-1; j_call: TRBJ1-2; cdr3_aa: CASSQSGSGQGHGYTF; cdr3_nt: TGTGCCAGCAGCCAGTCTGGTTCGGGGCAGGGTCATGGCTACACCTTC
clone_size: few; d_call: .; v_call: TRBV11-2; j_call: TRBJ1-1; cdr3_aa: CASSLAYTLNTEAFF; cdr3_nt: TGTGCCAGCAGCTTAGCGTATACCCTGAACACTGAAGCTTTCTTT
clone_size: .; d_call: .; v_call: TRBV11-1; j_call: TRBJ2-7; cdr3_aa: CAAGAGEAYEQYF; cdr3_nt: TGTGCCGCGGGGGCAGGAGAAGCCTACGAGCAGTACTTC
clone_size: few; d_call: .; v_call: TRBV2; j_call: TRBJ2-5; cdr3_aa: CASSEGRKQETQYF; cdr3_nt: TGTGCCAGCAGTGAAGGGCGTAAGCAAGAGACCCAGTACTTC
clone_size: .; d_call: TRBD1; v_call: TRBV7-8; j_call: TRBJ2-5; cdr3_aa: CASSSRDRVLTKETQYF; cdr3_nt: TGTGCGAGCAGCTCGCGGGACAGGGTCTTAACAAAAGAGACCCAGTACTTC
clone_size: few; d_call: TRBD2; v_call: TRBV6-1; j_call: TRBJ2-7; cdr3_aa: CASRPSIAGANYEQYF; cdr3_nt: TGTGCCAGCAGGCCCTCGATAGCGGGGGCAAACTACGAGCAGTACTTC
clone_size: .; d_call: .; v_call: TRBV20-1; j_call: TRBJ2-3; cdr3_aa: CSTGEGTSTDTQYF; cdr3_nt: TGCAGTACAGGGGAAGGGACTAGCACAGATACGCAGTATTTT
clone_size: .; d_call: .; v_call: TRBV5-1; j_call: TRBJ2-1; cdr3_aa: CASSLEQRSYNEQFF; cdr3_nt: TGCGCCAGCAGCTTAGAACAGCGATCCTACAATGAGCAGTTCTTC
clone_size: .; d_call: .; v_call: TRBV20-1; j_call: TRBJ2-5; cdr3_aa: CSARGLLQETQYF; cdr3_nt: TGCAGTGCTAGGGGACTTTTGCAAGAGACCCAGTACTTC
clone_size: .; d_call: TRBD2; v_call: TRBV5-1; j_call: TRBJ2-1; cdr3_aa: CASSLGLAGPTLTNNEQFF; cdr3_nt: TGCGCCAGCAGCTTGGGGCTAGCGGGGCCCACCCTTACCAACAATGAGCAGTTCTTC
clone_size: .; d_call: .; v_call: TRBV6-2/TRBV6-3; j_call: TRBJ2-7; cdr3_aa: CASSLQGGVTYEQYF; cdr3_nt: TGTGCCAGCAGCTTACAGGGAGGAGTAACCTACGAGCAGTACTTC
clone_size: .; d_call: TRBD1; v_call: TRBV5-1; j_call: TRBJ2-3; cdr3_aa: CASSGTGVTDTQYF; cdr3_nt: TGCGCCAGCAGCGGGACAGGGGTGACGGATACGCAGTATTTT
clone_size: few; d_call: .; v_call: TRBV20-1; j_call: TRBJ2-5; cdr3_aa: CSAPERDQETQYF; cdr3_nt: TGCAGTGCACCCGAGCGGGACCAAGAGACCCAGTACTTC
clone_size: few; d_call: TRBD1; v_call: TRBV20-1; j_call: TRBJ1-5; cdr3_aa: CSAQGQENQPQHF; cdr3_nt: TGCAGTGCACAAGGACAGGAAAATCAGCCCCAGCATTTT
clone_size: few; d_call: TRBD1; v_call: TRBV7-6; j_call: TRBJ2-7; cdr3_aa: CASSRTGQGSYEQYF; cdr3_nt: TGTGCCAGCAGCCGCACGGGACAGGGCTCCTACGAGCAGTACTTC
clone_size: .; d_call: .; v_call: TRBV5-5; j_call: TRBJ2-5; cdr3_aa: CASSFQDRIETQYF; cdr3_nt: TGTGCCAGCAGCTTTCAGGACAGAATAGAGACCCAGTACTTC
clone_size: .; d_call: .; v_call: TRBV25-1; j_call: TRBJ1-1; cdr3_aa: CASLRTGNTEAFF; cdr3_nt: TGTGCCAGCCTAAGAACAGGGAACACTGAAGCTTTCTTT
clone_size: .; d_call: TRBD1; v_call: TRBV5-1; j_call: TRBJ1-1; cdr3_aa: CASSGTGAMNTEAFF; cdr3_nt: TGCGCCAGCAGCGGGACAGGGGCCATGAACACTGAAGCTTTCTTT
clone_size: .; d_call: TRBD2; v_call: TRBV7-2; j_call: TRBJ2-5; cdr3_aa: CASSTGLEGTQYF; cdr3_nt: TGTGCCAGCAGCACCGGACTAGAGGGGACCCAGTACTTC